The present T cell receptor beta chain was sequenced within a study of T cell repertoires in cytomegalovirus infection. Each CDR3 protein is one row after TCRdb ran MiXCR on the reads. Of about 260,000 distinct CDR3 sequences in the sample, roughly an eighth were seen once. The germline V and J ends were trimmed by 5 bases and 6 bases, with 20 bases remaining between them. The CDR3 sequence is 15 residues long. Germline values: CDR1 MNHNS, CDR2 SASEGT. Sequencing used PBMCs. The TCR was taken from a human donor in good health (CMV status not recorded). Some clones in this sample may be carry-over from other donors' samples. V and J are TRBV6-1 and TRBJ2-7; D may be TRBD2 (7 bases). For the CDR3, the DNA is TGTGCCAGCAGTTACAGTTTCGCGGGGGCCGGCGAGCAGTACTTC. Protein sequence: CASSYSFAGAGEQYF.